This T cell receptor beta chain appears in the sequencing data of a study of blood T cell repertoires in COVID-19. Across the whole study: The United States, Italy and Spain provided the acute and convalescent COVID-19 samples.

TCRdb's copy holds only in-frame clones and misses some; the assay was immunoSEQ multiplex PCR. The table records 310,000 or so clones, approximately 88% of them present only once. The CDR3 is 15 residues long. Per the germline V gene, CDR1 is LNHDA and CDR2 is SQIVND (reference sequence). V shed 2 bases and J shed 1 base, with 9 bases lying between them. The rearrangement uses TRBV19 and TRBJ2-1; D remains unclear. The sequence was obtained from a man aged 25-45 years with COVID-19, enrolled during active disease. The sample consisted of peripheral blood. The CDR3 here is CASSIFDSSYNEQFF. Written as DNA, the CDR3 is TGTGCCAGTAGTATATTCGACTCTTCCTACAATGAGCAGTTCTTC.